Below, 32 T cell receptor beta chains from the same sample are listed, as sequenced in a study of cytomegalovirus exposure and HLA in healthy donors. Primers: 60 Vbeta forward and 13 Jbeta reverse. The data were produced by immunoSEQ multiplex PCR, yet TCRdb's version contains in-frame clones alone and is incomplete. The table lists 100,000 to 150,000 clones, 78% of them singletons. The sample was PBMCs. The receptors were sampled from a female donor in good health and CMV-seronegative.

The chain couples TRBV5-1 to TRBJ2-3; possibly TRBD1 for D (6 bases). The V end was cut by 3 bases, the J end by 2 bases, with 13 bases between. The CDR3 contains 15 residues. Germline CDR1 SGHRS, CDR2 YFSETQ. Here the CDR3 DNA reads TGCGCCAGCAGCTCCTCAGGGGATTCCACAGATACGCAGTATTTT. It specifies CASSSSGDSTDTQYF.

This clone was detected a few times. The chain couples TRBV4-1 to TRBJ1-2, with 9 bases fitting TRBD1. V lost 5 bases, J lost 0 bases, and 7 bases stayed unmatched. The CDR3 spans 16 residues. Germline V gene sequence: CDR1 MGHRA, CDR2 YSYEKL. The CDR3 reads CASSEGQGFTNYGYTF. CDR3 sequence (DNA): TGCGCCAGCAGCGAGGGACAGGGCTTTACTAACTATGGCTACACCTTC.

The V and J genes are TRBV28 and TRBJ1-2, with TRBD1 as a possible D gene (5 bases). Trimming pared 4 bases from V and 3 bases from J, leaving 6 bases between. The CDR3 is made up of 12 amino acids. Germline CDR1 MDHEN, CDR2 SYDVKM. CDR3 coding DNA: TGTGCCAGCAGTTCGGGGGACTATGGCTACACCTTC. Translation gives CASSSGDYGYTF.

As regards this clone: An end of the junction does not agree with germline; a read error may underlie this. The rearrangement uses TRBV20-1 and TRBJ1-1; the match to TRBD1 covers 7 bases. CDR1 and CDR2 (germline): DFQATT, SNEGSKA (reference sequence). The CDR3 sequence is 11 residues long. CDR3 in amino acids: CSAGDRVEAFF. The CDR3 DNA is TGCAGTGCTGGAGACAGGGTCGAAGCTTTCTTT.

On this clone itself: As the CDR3 is not closed by the conserved phenylalanine or tryptophan, this likely results from a read error. The DNA is omitted, as the CDR3 cannot be located on it reliably, and the CDR3 follows TCRdb's listing. The CDR3 sequence: CASSLWTEPGNTEAFL. The genes are TRBV21-1 and TRBJ1-1; TRBD1 is the table's D call and was not checked against the DNA. TRBV21-1 is labeled a pseudogene. The CDR3 totals 16 residues, both ends included.

The gene calls are TRBV6-1 and TRBJ2-5; TRBD2 is a possible D gene (5 bases). Germline assignment: CDR1 MNHNS and CDR2 SASEGT. The CDR3 loop spans 16 amino acids. Deletions cut 3 bases from V and 2 bases from J, with 16 bases between. The CDR3 sequence: CASSERLADTQETQYF. The CDR3 DNA reads TGTGCCAGCAGTGAGAGGCTAGCTGATACGCAAGAGACCCAGTACTTC.

The chain uses TRBV4-3 and TRBJ2-2; D is undetermined. Germline V gene lookup returns CDR1 LGHNA and CDR2 YSLEER. The CDR3 consists of 14 residues. Trimming removed 1 base at V and 4 bases at J, with 7 bases between. The CDR3, as DNA: TGCGCCAGCAGCCAAGGGCCCATCACCGGGGAGCTGTTTTTT. It codes for CASSQGPITGELFF.

V usage is TRBV4-1 and J usage is TRBJ2-2, with 7 bases aligning to TRBD2. This CDR3 contains 17 residues. Germline V gives CDR1 MGHRA, CDR2 YSYEKL. V dropped 1 base and J dropped 5; count of bases not matched to a gene: 10. CDR3 protein: CASSQGGRMAGTGELFF. The CDR3 bases are TGCGCCAGCAGCCAAGGCGGGAGAATGGCGGGGACCGGGGAGCTGTTTTTT.

The genes are TRBV7-3 and TRBJ2-5, with 7 bases that match TRBD1. With V trimmed by 0 bases and J by 3 bases, 1 base remained unmatched. CDR1 SGHTA and CDR2 FQGTGA come from the germline V gene. CDR3 size: 14 residues. Written as DNA, the CDR3 is TGTGCCAGCAGCTTAACAGGGGGCGAAGAGACCCAGTACTTC. Residues: CASSLTGGEETQYF.

This clone was observed once. V is TRBV5-1 and J is TRBJ1-1, with D perhaps TRBD1 (5 bases). CDR1 SGHRS and CDR2 YFSETQ come from the germline V gene. CDR3 length equals 13 residues. Between the trimmed V and J ends, which lost 0 bases and 7 bases, there was a span of 10 bases. CDR3: CASSLVGPGEAFF. The CDR3 DNA is TGCGCCAGCAGCTTGGTGGGGCCCGGTGAAGCTTTCTTT.

V gene TRBV6-5 combines with J gene TRBJ2-5; 8 nucleotides align to TRBD1. CDR3 length: 16 residues. The trim removed 0 bases at V and 3 bases at J, leaving 6 bases unmatched. Germline V lookup: CDR1 MNHEY, CDR2 SVGAGI. In DNA, the CDR3 is TGTGCCAGCAGTTACTCGGCTGGACAGGGTAAAGAGACCCAGTACTTC. This codes for CASSYSAGQGKETQYF.

Turning to this clone: The germline gene is not matched at one end of the junction; a read error may be the cause. The chain is built from TRBV10-3 and TRBJ2-7; the D is unclear. Germline-derived CDR1 and CDR2 are ENHRY and SYGVKD. The CDR3 spans 14 residues. For the CDR3, the DNA is TGTGCCATCAGTGACAGTTCTGGGCTGGGCGAGCAGTGCTTC. It yields the protein CAISDSSGLGEQCF.

The chain carries TRBV28 and TRBJ2-1; 11 nucleotides align to TRBD2. V trimming: 6 bases; J trimming: 8 bases; junction bases outside the gene matches: 12. Per germline, CDR1 MDHEN and CDR2 SYDVKM. The CDR3 has 16 amino acids. The DNA for the CDR3 is TGTGCCAGCAGACTAGCGGGAGCGGGCGCGTACCATGAGCAGTTCTTC. Its translation: CASRLAGAGAYHEQFF.

The rearrangement uses TRBV5-4 and TRBJ1-1; D is unresolved. V gave up 0 bases and J gave up 4 bases, with 13 bases separating them. CDR1 SGHNT and CDR2 YYREEE come from the germline V gene (reference sequence). This CDR3 region has 15 residues. CDR3 region: CASSLEGVSSTEAFF. The CDR3 DNA sequence: TGTGCCAGCAGCTTGGAAGGCGTTTCTAGCACTGAAGCTTTCTTT.

The V call is TRBV2, the J call TRBJ2-7, with 10 bases matching TRBD2. Unmatched junction bases numbered 12, after V lost 7 bases and J lost 6 bases. CDR1 SNHLY and CDR2 FYNNEI come from the germline V gene. The CDR3 length is 15 residues. The CDR3 bases are TGTGCCAGCACCGACGGGCTAGCGGGAGTAATCGAGCAGTACTTC. Residues: CASTDGLAGVIEQYF.

A note on this clone: Sequence at one end of the junction differs from germline and may be a read error. The CDR3 region is CASREGQGVMNSPLHF. CDR3 sequence (DNA): TGTGCCAGCAGGGAAGGACAGGGGGTTATGAATTCACCCCTCCACTTT. V is TRBV6-1 and J is TRBJ1-6; TRBD1 aligns across 10 bases. Germline V gene lookup returns CDR1 MNHNS and CDR2 SASEGT. The CDR3 contains 16 residues.

The chain recombines TRBV7-9 with TRBJ1-1, with D hard to call. Germline CDR1 is SEHNR and CDR2 is FQNEAQ (reference sequence). Trimming pared 2 bases from V and 2 bases from J, leaving 6 bases between. The CDR3 loop spans 13 amino acids. The CDR3 sequence is CASSLQANTEAFF. CDR3 DNA: TGTGCCAGCAGCTTACAGGCAAACACTGAAGCTTTCTTT.

The chain couples TRBV6-6 to TRBJ2-2, with a tentative D call TRBD1 (5 bases). Per the germline V gene, CDR1 is MNHNY and CDR2 is SVGAGI (reference sequence). Trimming pared 2 bases from V and 0 bases from J, leaving 10 bases between. The CDR3 has 16 residues. CDR3 in amino acids: CASSYGTGSNTGELFF. As DNA, the CDR3 is TGTGCCAGCAGTTACGGTACAGGTTCGAACACCGGGGAGCTGTTTTTT.

The genes are TRBV19 and TRBJ2-7; 9 nucleotides align to TRBD1. The germline V gene has CDR1 LNHDA and CDR2 SQIVND (reference sequence). This CDR3 region has 14 residues. The trim removed 7 bases at V and 2 bases at J, leaving 6 bases unmatched. The CDR3, as DNA: TGTGCCAGTACTACCCGGGACAGGGCCTACGAGCAGTACTTC. It yields the protein CASTTRDRAYEQYF.

The V gene is TRBV29-1, the J gene TRBJ2-7; 8 nucleotides agree with TRBD2. Unmatched junction bases numbered 3, after V lost 6 bases and J lost 2 bases. Germline V gene lookup returns CDR1 SQVTM and CDR2 ANQGSEA. This CDR3 comprises 12 residues. The DNA for the CDR3 is TGCAGCGTGCCGGGACTAGCCTACGAGCAGTACTTC. It is translated as CSVPGLAYEQYF.

This chain links TRBV4-1 with TRBJ1-6; the D gene is possibly TRBD1 (5 bases). The CDR3 extends over 18 amino acids. V shed 2 bases and J shed 3 bases, with 17 bases lying between them. Germline CDR1 reads MGHRA; CDR2 reads YSYEKL. The CDR3 loop is CASSQLGPQVYYNSPLHF. CDR3 bases: TGCGCCAGCAGCCAACTAGGCCCACAGGTGTACTATAATTCACCCCTCCACTTT.

This chain joins TRBV7-8 and TRBJ1-2, with 8 bases lining up with TRBD1. The length of the CDR3 is 15 residues. CDR1 is SGHVS, CDR2 FQNEAQ, per germline. V lost 5 bases and J lost 2; bases outside the gene matches: 7. The CDR3 nucleotides read TGTGCCAGCAGCCCCAGACAGGGGCCCAACTATGGCTACACCTTC. Its translation is CASSPRQGPNYGYTF.

The V and J genes are TRBV6-6 and TRBJ1-5; D is ambiguous. This CDR3 contains 14 residues. Germline V gene lookup returns CDR1 MNHNY and CDR2 SVGAGI (reference sequence). V was clipped by 8 bases and J by 0 bases, with 11 bases between them. CDR3 nucleotide sequence: TGTGCCAGCCATCCCACGGGTAGCAATCAGCCCCAGCATTTT. Encoded protein: CASHPTGSNQPQHF.

The CDR3 spells CASSLVAGGISYEQYF. Written as DNA, the CDR3 is TGTGCCAGCAGCTTAGTAGCGGGAGGGATATCCTACGAGCAGTACTTC. V gene TRBV11-2 combines with J gene TRBJ2-7; 11 nucleotides align to TRBD2. CDR1 and CDR2 from the germline V gene are SGHAT and FQNNGV. V lost 1 base and J lost 1; bases outside the gene matches: 3. The CDR3 is 16 residues long.

V usage is TRBV28 and J usage is TRBJ2-7, with 14 bases that match TRBD2. Losses at the gene ends were 5 bases for V and 13 bases for J; bases not matched to a gene: 10. The germline V gene has CDR1 MDHEN and CDR2 SYDVKM. This CDR3 region has 14 residues. Here the CDR3 DNA reads TGTGCCAGCAGTGTCCCAGGGACTAGCGGGAGTAAATACTTC. It translates to CASSVPGTSGSKYF.

V and J are TRBV6-4 and TRBJ2-1, with 11 bases that match TRBD2. The CDR3 is made up of 15 amino acids. Per germline, CDR1 MRHNA and CDR2 SNTAGT. V was pared by 4 bases and J by 2 bases, with 1 base of the junction left unmatched. The CDR3 reads CASSVTSGTYNEQFF. DNA for the CDR3: TGTGCCAGCAGTGTGACTAGCGGGACCTACAATGAGCAGTTCTTC.

The gene calls are TRBV4-1 and TRBJ2-1; D might be TRBD2 (6 bases). The V end lost 6 bases, the J end lost 3 bases, and 18 bases lay between the germline ends. The CDR3 runs to 16 residues. Germline loops: CDR1 MGHRA, CDR2 YSYEKL. The CDR3 region has the DNA TGCGCCAGCAGATACGACATAGGAGGGATCTACAATGAGCAGTTCTTC. This sequence encodes CASRYDIGGIYNEQFF.

The V call is TRBV4-1, the J call TRBJ2-1, with 10 nucleotides matching TRBD1. Germline CDR1 is MGHRA and CDR2 is YSYEKL. The CDR3 covers 16 residues. V gave up 2 bases and J gave up 7 bases; unmatched junction bases: 8. CDR3 protein: CASSQPGQGVGNEQFF. The DNA for the CDR3 is TGCGCCAGCAGCCAACCAGGACAGGGGGTGGGAAATGAGCAGTTCTTC.

A single count supports this clone. This chain uses TRBV27 with TRBJ2-5; D is perhaps TRBD2 (6 bases). Trimming shortened V by 3 bases and J by 4 bases, and 15 bases separated the two germline ends. This CDR3 has 15 amino acids. Germline values: CDR1 MNHEY, CDR2 SMNVEV (reference sequence). CDR3 protein: CASSFGRRAGETQYF. The CDR3, as DNA: TGTGCCAGCAGTTTCGGGAGAAGAGCTGGAGAGACCCAGTACTTC.

The chain combines TRBV4-3 with TRBJ2-7; a weak D match, TRBD1 (6 bases). Germline CDR1 reads LGHNA; CDR2 reads YSLEER. The V and J ends lost 1 base and 4 bases respectively, with 14 bases between them. The CDR3 consists of 15 residues. The CDR3 reads CASSQGFIGGYEQYF. The CDR3 bases are TGCGCCAGCAGCCAAGGCTTTATAGGGGGTTACGAGCAGTACTTC.

This clone was detected a few times. This rearrangement joins TRBV27 to TRBJ2-7; TRBD2 matches at 8 bases. Germline CDR1 MNHEY, CDR2 SMNVEV (reference sequence). The CDR3 sequence is 18 residues long. J lost 4 bases, V lost 5 bases, and 19 bases had no gene match. CDR3 sequence (DNA): TGTGCCAGCAGTCTCCGCTCAACTTCTGCGGGAGGATGGTACGAGCAGTACTTC. Protein product: CASSLRSTSAGGWYEQYF.

The CDR3 DNA reads as TGTGCCAGTAGTATGAGTGAGGGGGTAACAGATACGCAGTATTTT. Its translation is CASSMSEGVTDTQYF. The V gene is TRBV19, the J gene TRBJ2-3, with D possibly matching TRBD1 (6 bases). Germline CDR1 reads LNHDA; CDR2 reads SQIVND (reference sequence). Trimming cost V 3 bases and J 3 bases, with 13 bases left between them. This CDR3 region has 15 residues.